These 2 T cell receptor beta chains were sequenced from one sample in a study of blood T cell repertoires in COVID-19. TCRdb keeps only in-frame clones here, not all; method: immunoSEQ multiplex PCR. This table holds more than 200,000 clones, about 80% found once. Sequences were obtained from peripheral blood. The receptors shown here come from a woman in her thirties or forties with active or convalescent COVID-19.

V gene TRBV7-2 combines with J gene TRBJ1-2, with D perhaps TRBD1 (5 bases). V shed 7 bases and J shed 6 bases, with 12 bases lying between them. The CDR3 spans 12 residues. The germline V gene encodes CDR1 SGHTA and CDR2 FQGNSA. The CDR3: CASTLGGNGYTF. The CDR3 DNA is TGTGCCAGCACTCTGGGGGGGAATGGCTACACCTTC.

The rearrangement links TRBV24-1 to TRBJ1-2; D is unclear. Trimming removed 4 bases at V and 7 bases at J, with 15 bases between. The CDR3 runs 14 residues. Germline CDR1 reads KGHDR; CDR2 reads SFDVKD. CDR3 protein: CATSDLWRVSGYTF. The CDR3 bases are TGTGCCACCAGTGACTTGTGGAGGGTCAGTGGCTACACCTTC.